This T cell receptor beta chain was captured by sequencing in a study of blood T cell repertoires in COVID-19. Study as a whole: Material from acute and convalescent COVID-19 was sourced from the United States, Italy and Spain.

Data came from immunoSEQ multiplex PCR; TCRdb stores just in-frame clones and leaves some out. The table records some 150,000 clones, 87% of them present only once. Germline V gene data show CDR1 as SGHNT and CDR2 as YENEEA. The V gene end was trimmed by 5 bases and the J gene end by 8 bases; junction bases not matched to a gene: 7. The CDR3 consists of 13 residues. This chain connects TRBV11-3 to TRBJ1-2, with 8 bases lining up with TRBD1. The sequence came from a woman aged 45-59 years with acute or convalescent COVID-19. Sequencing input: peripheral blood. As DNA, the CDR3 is TGTGCCAGCAGCATATGGACAGGGAAAGGCTACACCTTC. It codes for CASSIWTGKGYTF.